This record looks at one TCR beta chain sequence and its context. Its cognate antigen is unknown. No DNA is given; TCRdb re-called the 5' RACE reads and lists each CDR3 protein once. Its table records 300,000 to 350,000 distinct CDR3 sequences. The source of the sample is a study of monozygotic twins with inflammatory bowel disease. The CDR3 loop spans 14 amino acids. CDR1 SGHVS and CDR2 FQNEAQ come from the germline V gene. Study-level findings and limits: Clonotype sharing was lower in IBD patients than healthy twins, most markedly with disease activity. Patient repertoires may have gained variability from differing immunosuppressive treatments.

The sequence was collected from a human donor with ulcerative colitis or Crohn's disease, or a healthy co-twin of an affected twin (not recorded which). The sample taken for sequencing was blood. The chain uses TRBV7-8 and TRBJ2-7. The CDR3 sequence is CASSVKDRSYEQYF.